These 14 T cell receptor beta chains came from one sample sequenced in a study of T cell responses to AZD1222 COVID-19 vaccine. The data were produced by immunoSEQ multiplex PCR, yet TCRdb's version contains in-frame clones alone and is incomplete. The repertoire includes approximately 110,000 clones, over 80% of them detected once, and more than 6% sits in the top ten. The material sequenced was peripheral blood, taken 28 days after the second AZD1222 dose. These TCRs come from an adult who received the AZD1222 COVID-19 vaccine.

The rearrangement uses TRBV4-1 and TRBJ1-2, with 9 bases lining up with TRBD1. J lost 4 bases, V lost 1 base, and 7 bases had no gene match. Germline V lookup: CDR1 MGHRA, CDR2 YSYEKL. The CDR3 length is 16 residues. CDR3 residues: CASSQVQGAQIYGYTF. As DNA, the CDR3 is TGCGCCAGCAGCCAAGTACAGGGGGCGCAAATCTATGGCTACACCTTC.

J is TRBJ1-2 and V is TRBV29-1; D gene uncertain. The V gene lost 7 bases and the J gene lost 6 bases, with 18 bases spanning the gap. The germline V gene has CDR1 SQVTM and CDR2 ANQGSEA. The CDR3 has 13 amino acids. The CDR3 DNA sequence: TGCAGCGCCGAGGGCAGGTTAACCGATGGCTACACCTTC. This translates into CSAEGRLTDGYTF.

This sequence joins TRBV5-1 and TRBJ2-7; perhaps D is TRBD1 or TRBD2 (5 bases each). The CDR3 is 15 amino acids. The germline V and J ends were trimmed by 5 bases and 9 bases, with 24 bases remaining between them. Germline V gives CDR1 SGHRS, CDR2 YFSETQ. CDR3 DNA sequence: TGCGCCAGCAGGGTATCCGGGGCCCTCGGTCGGGGGCAGTACTTC. It encodes CASRVSGALGRGQYF.

This chain connects TRBV9 to TRBJ1-6; D is uncertain. Germline CDR1 reads SGDLS; CDR2 reads YYNGEE. This CDR3 is built from 14 residues. V lost 4 bases and J 7 bases, leaving 12 bases between the germline ends. Here the CDR3 DNA reads TGTGCCAGCAGCTCTCAAGGGAGGAATTCACCCCTCCACTTT. Its translation is CASSSQGRNSPLHF.

The J gene is TRBJ1-4, the V gene TRBV5-6, with D unclear. The CDR3 runs 15 residues. Looked up from germline, CDR1 is SGHDT and CDR2 is YYEEEE. Trimming cost V 6 bases and J 3 bases, with 15 bases left between them. CDR3 bases: TGTGCCAGCACCCGAGGAGTAAGGGCTAATGAAAAACTGTTTTTT. This translates into CASTRGVRANEKLFF.

This chain uses TRBV6-6 with TRBJ1-6, with D possibly matching TRBD1 (5 bases). CDR1 and CDR2 from the germline V gene are MNHNY and SVGAGI (reference sequence). This CDR3 region has 15 residues. Deletions cut 3 bases from V and 5 bases from J, with 11 bases between. The CDR3 loop is CASSYTGGDNSPLHF. CDR3 coding DNA: TGTGCCAGCAGTTATACTGGGGGAGATAATTCACCCCTCCACTTT.

J is TRBJ2-6 and V is TRBV24-1; the D gene is possibly TRBD1 (7 bases). The CDR3 has 17 residues. Germline CDR1 and CDR2: KGHDR and SFDVKD. V shed 3 bases and J shed 5 bases, with 16 bases lying between them. The CDR3 DNA reads as TGTGCCACCAGTGATCCGAGACAGGGAGGCTGGGCCAACGTCCTGACTTTC. Translated: CATSDPRQGGWANVLTF.

V is TRBV7-9 and J is TRBJ2-7, with 8 bases lining up with TRBD2. This CDR3 contains 15 residues. V trimming: 1 base; J trimming: 7 bases; junction bases outside the gene matches: 9. Germline V CDR1 and CDR2: SEHNR, FQNEAQ (reference sequence). The CDR3 loop reads CASSLGFGGAREQYF. CDR3 sequence (DNA): TGTGCCAGCAGCTTAGGGTTCGGGGGGGCGCGGGAGCAGTACTTC.

The chain has TRBV5-6 and TRBJ2-7; no reliable D call. From germline, CDR1 is SGHDT and CDR2 YYEEEE. V was shortened by 2 bases and J by 6 bases, with 9 bases between the two germline ends. The CDR3 runs 12 residues. This CDR3 reads CASSFPSGEQYF. CDR3 sequence (DNA): TGTGCCAGCAGCTTTCCCTCAGGCGAGCAGTACTTC.

The V call is TRBV6-6, the J call TRBJ2-3; 8 bases are a match to TRBD2. Unmatched junction bases numbered 3, after V lost 7 bases and J lost 0 bases. Germline assignment: CDR1 MNHNY and CDR2 SVGAGI (reference sequence). This CDR3 comprises 14 residues. The CDR3 DNA is TGTGCCAGCAAGGGCGGGGGGAGCACAGATACGCAGTATTTT. Translating gives CASKGGGSTDTQYF.

The gene calls are TRBV2 and TRBJ2-5, with TRBD1 matching over 7 bases. V shed 2 bases, J shed 2 bases, and the junction held 5 bases outside the gene matches. CDR1 and CDR2 (germline): SNHLY, FYNNEI. This CDR3 contains 15 residues. The CDR3: CASSEPPGQQETQYF. The DNA of the CDR3 is TGTGCCAGCAGTGAACCTCCGGGACAGCAAGAGACCCAGTACTTC. The full variable domain, with the rest looked up from reference TRBV2 and TRBJ2-5, is EPEVTQTPSHQVTQMGQEVILRCVPISNHLYFYWYRQILGQKVEFLVSFYNNEISEKSEIFDDQFSVERPDGSNFTLKIRSTKLEDSAMYFCASSEPPGQQETQYFGPGTRLLVL.

This chain joins TRBV28 and TRBJ2-4; 10 bases match TRBD1. The CDR3 contains 16 residues. J lost 7 bases, V lost 2 bases, and 8 bases had no gene match. Per the germline V gene, CDR1 is MDHEN and CDR2 is SYDVKM. CDR3 DNA: TGTGCCAGCAGTTTAAGGACAGGGGGTCGGTTTAACATTCAGTACTTC. Its translation is CASSLRTGGRFNIQYF.

This chain joins TRBV28 and TRBJ2-3; the match to TRBD2 covers 11 bases. V lost 6 bases, J lost 6 bases, and 5 bases stayed unmatched. Germline CDR1 is MDHEN and CDR2 is SYDVKM. This CDR3 is built from 14 residues. This chain's CDR3 is CASSQLAGVDTQYF. The CDR3 bases are TGTGCCAGCAGCCAACTAGCGGGAGTGGATACGCAGTATTTT.

The gene calls are TRBV28 and TRBJ2-5, with D tentatively TRBD2 (7 bases). V gave up 0 bases and J gave up 5 bases, with 13 bases separating them. CDR3 size: 15 residues. The germline CDR1 and CDR2 sequences are MDHEN and SYDVKM. As DNA, the CDR3 is TGTGCCAGCAGTTTATGGGCAGGGGAGGGGGAGACCCAGTACTTC. Residues: CASSLWAGEGETQYF.